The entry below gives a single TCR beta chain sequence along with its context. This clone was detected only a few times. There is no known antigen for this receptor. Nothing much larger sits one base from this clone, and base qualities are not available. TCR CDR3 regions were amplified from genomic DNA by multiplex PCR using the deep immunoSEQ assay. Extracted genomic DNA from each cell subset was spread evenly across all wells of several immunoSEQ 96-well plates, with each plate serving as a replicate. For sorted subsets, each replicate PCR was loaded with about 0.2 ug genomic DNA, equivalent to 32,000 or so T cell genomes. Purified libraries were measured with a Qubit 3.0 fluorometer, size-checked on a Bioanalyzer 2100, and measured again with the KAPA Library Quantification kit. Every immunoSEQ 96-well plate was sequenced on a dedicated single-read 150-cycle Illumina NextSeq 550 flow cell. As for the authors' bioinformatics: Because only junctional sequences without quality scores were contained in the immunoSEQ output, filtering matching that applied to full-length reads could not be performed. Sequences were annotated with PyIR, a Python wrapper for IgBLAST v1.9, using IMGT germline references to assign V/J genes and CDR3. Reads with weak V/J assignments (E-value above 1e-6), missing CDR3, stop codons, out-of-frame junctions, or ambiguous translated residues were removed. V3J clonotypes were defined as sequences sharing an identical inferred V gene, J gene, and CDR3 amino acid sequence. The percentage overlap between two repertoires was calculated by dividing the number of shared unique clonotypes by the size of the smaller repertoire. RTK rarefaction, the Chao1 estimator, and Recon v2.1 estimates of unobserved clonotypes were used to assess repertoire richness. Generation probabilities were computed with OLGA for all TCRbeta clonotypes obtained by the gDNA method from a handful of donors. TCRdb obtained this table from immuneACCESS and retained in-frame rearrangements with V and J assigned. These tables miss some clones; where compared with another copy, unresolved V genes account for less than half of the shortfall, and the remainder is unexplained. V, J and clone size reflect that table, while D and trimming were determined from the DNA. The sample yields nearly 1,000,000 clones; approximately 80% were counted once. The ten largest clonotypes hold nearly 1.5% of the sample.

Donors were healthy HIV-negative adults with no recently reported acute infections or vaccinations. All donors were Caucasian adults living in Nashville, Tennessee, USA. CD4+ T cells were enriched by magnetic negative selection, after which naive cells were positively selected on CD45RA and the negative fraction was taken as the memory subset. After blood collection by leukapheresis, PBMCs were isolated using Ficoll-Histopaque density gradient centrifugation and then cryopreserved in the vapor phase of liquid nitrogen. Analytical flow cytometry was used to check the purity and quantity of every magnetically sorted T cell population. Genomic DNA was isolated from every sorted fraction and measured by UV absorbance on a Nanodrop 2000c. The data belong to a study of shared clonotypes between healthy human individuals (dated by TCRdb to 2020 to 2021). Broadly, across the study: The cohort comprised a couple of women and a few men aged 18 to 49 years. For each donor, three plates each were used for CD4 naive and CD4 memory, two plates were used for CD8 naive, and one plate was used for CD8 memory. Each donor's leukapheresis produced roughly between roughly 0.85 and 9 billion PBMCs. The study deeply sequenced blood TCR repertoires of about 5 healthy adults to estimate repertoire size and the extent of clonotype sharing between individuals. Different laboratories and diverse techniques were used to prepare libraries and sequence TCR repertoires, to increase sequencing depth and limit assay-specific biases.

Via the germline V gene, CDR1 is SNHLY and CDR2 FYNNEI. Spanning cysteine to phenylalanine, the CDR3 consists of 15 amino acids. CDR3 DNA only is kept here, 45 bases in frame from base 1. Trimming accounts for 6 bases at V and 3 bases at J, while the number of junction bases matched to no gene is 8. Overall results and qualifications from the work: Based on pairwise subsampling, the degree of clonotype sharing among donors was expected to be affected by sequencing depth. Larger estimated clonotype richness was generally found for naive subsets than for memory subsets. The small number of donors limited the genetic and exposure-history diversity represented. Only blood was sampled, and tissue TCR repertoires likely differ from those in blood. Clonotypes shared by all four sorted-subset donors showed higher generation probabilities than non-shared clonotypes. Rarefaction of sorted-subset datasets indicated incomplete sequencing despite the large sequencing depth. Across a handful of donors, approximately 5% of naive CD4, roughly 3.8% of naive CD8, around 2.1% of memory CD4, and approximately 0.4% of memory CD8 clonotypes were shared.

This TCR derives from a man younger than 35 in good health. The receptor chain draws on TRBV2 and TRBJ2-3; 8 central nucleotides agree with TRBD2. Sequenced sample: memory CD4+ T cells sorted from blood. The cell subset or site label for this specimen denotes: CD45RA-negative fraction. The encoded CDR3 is CASRGRGGSTDTQYF. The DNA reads TGTGCCAGCAGGGGCCGGGGGGGCTCTACAGATACGCAGTATTTT.